A single T cell receptor beta chain is shown here with its context. Germline V lookup: CDR1 SNHLY, CDR2 FYNNEI. V dropped 8 bases and J dropped 3; count of bases not matched to a gene: 5. This CDR3 spans 13 amino acids. In the authors' workflow: Reference gene primer amplification gave estimated nucleated cell counts. Assay used: immunoSEQ multiplex PCR; TCRdb lists only in-frame clones, some missing. V, J and clone size are taken as reported in that table, and D and trimming were inferred from the DNA itself. Of 59,000 or so clones in the sample, around 86% were seen once. These data originate in a study of blood T cell repertoires in COVID-19. Study summary: Researchers got acute and convalescent COVID-19 samples from the United States, Italy and Spain. Sample material is recorded as cDNA or gDNA derived from T cells, B-cell-depleted T cells, or PBMCs.

The rearrangement links TRBV2 to TRBJ1-2; 8 bases are shared with TRBD1. The receptor's source is a woman of 80 years or more with active or convalescent COVID-19. The sequenced sample was peripheral blood. The CDR3 spells CASVAGGDYGYTF. The CDR3 region has the DNA TGTGCCAGCGTAGCAGGGGGCGACTATGGCTACACCTTC.